Below, 17 T cell receptor beta chains from the same sample are listed, as sequenced in a study of vaccination and CD4 T cells after COVID-19. Time point described: late sampling 161 to 241 days after vaccination in a few convalescent patients. Stated treatment: 10-day PBMC culture with coronavirus spike peptide pools or control peptides (ViraFEST assay). No antigens are known for them. The Oncomine TCR Beta short-read assay was applied to DNA of cultured CD4+ T cells. TCRdb recomputed calls from the PCR reads with MiXCR, one row per CDR3 protein. This sample carries about 24,000 distinct CDR3 sequences, roughly 40% of them seen once, and the ten largest clones take around 4%. Sequenced material: CD4+ T cells from blood, cultured in vitro, taken about 7 months after SARS-CoV-2 vaccination. The origin of the receptors is a human donor who had recovered from COVID-19.

This chain uses TRBV11-2 with TRBJ2-5, with D perhaps TRBD1 or TRBD2 (6 bases each). The CDR3 length is 14 residues. The V and J ends lost 2 bases and 5 bases respectively, with 12 bases between them. Looked up from germline, CDR1 is SGHAT and CDR2 is FQNNGV. This chain's CDR3 is CASSLSTGRETQYF. The DNA of the CDR3 is TGTGCCAGCAGCTTATCCACAGGGAGGGAGACCCAGTACTTC.

DNA of the CDR3: TGTGCCAGCAGTCCTTTAGTTGGTGGGGCCAACGTCCTGACTTTC. It is translated as CASSPLVGGANVLTF. This chain joins TRBV27 and TRBJ2-6; no clear D gene. CDR1 is MNHEY, CDR2 SMNVEV, per germline (reference sequence). The CDR3 is 15 residues long. The V end was cut by 5 bases, the J end by 3 bases, with 11 bases between.

The chain is built from TRBV28 and TRBJ1-2, with D possibly being TRBD1 (5 bases). V dropped 5 bases and J dropped 5 bases, with 18 bases sitting between them. CDR3 length: 15 amino acids. In germline, CDR1 is MDHEN, CDR2 SYDVKM. CDR3 nucleotides: TGTGCCAGCAGTCTAGAACAGGCCTTGGGGTATGGCTACACCTTC. Protein product: CASSLEQALGYGYTF.

The CDR3 DNA sequence: TGCAGTGCTAGAGATCCGGGAGTCGGGGCCAACGTCCTGACTTTC. Translated: CSARDPGVGANVLTF. The chain links TRBV20-1 to TRBJ2-6; D is perhaps TRBD2 (6 bases). The germline V gene encodes CDR1 DFQATT and CDR2 SNEGSKA (reference sequence). Between the trimmed V and J ends, which lost 0 bases and 4 bases, there was a span of 10 bases. The CDR3 contains 15 residues.

V is TRBV7-2 and J is TRBJ1-1; TRBD1 agrees at 12 bases. Germline V gene sequence: CDR1 SGHTA, CDR2 FQGNSA. This CDR3 contains 19 residues. V lost 5 bases and J lost 2; bases outside the gene matches: 15. The CDR3 is CASSPGIRGQGAGNTEAFF. The CDR3 nucleotides are TGTGCCAGCAGCCCGGGGATCCGGGGACAGGGGGCAGGAAACACTGAAGCTTTCTTT.

The V call is TRBV6-5, the J call TRBJ1-5, with 7 bases matching TRBD1. Germline V gene data show CDR1 as MNHEY and CDR2 as SVGAGI. CDR3 length equals 18 residues. V shed 0 bases and J 2 bases; nucleotides not matched to a gene: 10. The CDR3 nucleotides read TGTGCCAGCAGTTACTCTGGGGCAGGGGGTATGGGCAATCAGCCCCAGCATTTT. Protein: CASSYSGAGGMGNQPQHF.

V is TRBV5-8 and J is TRBJ2-5, with D perhaps matching TRBD1 or TRBD2 (5 bases each). From germline, CDR1 is SGHTS and CDR2 YDEGEE. Trimming removed 4 bases from V and 0 bases from J, with 19 bases in between. The length of the CDR3 is 17 residues. CDR3 sequence (DNA): TGTGCCAGCAGCCTAGGGACGAACGCGATGTACCAAGAGACCCAGTACTTC. Protein sequence: CASSLGTNAMYQETQYF.

The DNA of the CDR3 is TGCGCCAGCAGAAGGGGACAGGGGGGCGAGCAGTACTTC. Translated: CASRRGQGGEQYF. The chain links TRBV5-1 to TRBJ2-7, with 11 bases identical to TRBD1. V lost 5 bases to trimming and J lost 6 bases; unmatched junction nucleotides: 4. CDR1 SGHRS and CDR2 YFSETQ come from the germline V gene. The CDR3 loop spans 13 amino acids.

CDR3 amino acids: CSARDLQVETQYF. CDR3 sequence (DNA): TGCAGTGCTAGAGATTTACAGGTAGAGACCCAGTACTTC. This rearrangement joins TRBV20-1 to TRBJ2-5, with a weak D call TRBD1 (5 bases). V dropped 0 bases and J dropped 4 bases, with 9 bases sitting between them. This CDR3 contains 13 residues. Germline V gene lookup returns CDR1 DFQATT and CDR2 SNEGSKA (reference sequence).

This rearrangement joins TRBV12-3 or TRBV12-4 to TRBJ2-3, with D possibly matching TRBD1 (6 bases). The CDR3 is 16 amino acids. Trimming removed 6 bases at V and 2 bases at J, with 18 bases between. CDR3 residues: CASRDGYRDPTDTQYF. The CDR3 coding sequence is TGTGCCAGCAGGGACGGATACAGGGATCCCACAGATACGCAGTATTTT.

DNA for the CDR3: TGTGCCAGCAGCTTGGACGAGGGGTGGGGCCGGCAGTACTTC. Amino acid sequence: CASSLDEGWGRQYF. The J gene is TRBJ2-7, the V gene TRBV5-4, with D possibly being TRBD1 or TRBD2 (5 bases each). The length of the CDR3 is 14 residues. From germline, CDR1 is SGHNT and CDR2 YYREEE (reference sequence). With 0 bases removed from V and 9 bases from J, the gap between germline ends came to 16 bases. Combining the CDR3 with reference TRBV5-4 and TRBJ2-7 gives the whole variable domain ETGVTQSPTHLIKTRGQQVTLRCSSQSGHNTVSWYQQALGQGPQFIFQYYREEENGRGNFPPRFSGLQFPNYSSELNVNALELDDSALYLCASSLDEGWGRQYFGPGTRLTVT.

This clonotype was found a few times. The genes are TRBV15 and TRBJ2-7; 8 positions match TRBD2. Germline lookup yields CDR1 LNHNV and CDR2 YYDKDF (reference sequence). Trimming cost V 3 bases and J 2 bases; bases outside gene matches: 0. This CDR3 is 13 amino acids long. The CDR3: CATSRGLAYEQYF. As DNA, the CDR3 is TGTGCCACCAGCAGGGGACTAGCCTACGAGCAGTACTTC.

This clonotype occurred once. V gene TRBV19 combines with J gene TRBJ2-7; TRBD1 agrees at 7 bases. Germline V gene lookup returns CDR1 LNHDA and CDR2 SQIVND (reference sequence). Trimming took 4 bases from V and 3 from J; bases not matched to a gene: 9. This CDR3 has 15 amino acids. The CDR3 reads CASSTGVQGFYEQYF. The CDR3 DNA is TGTGCCAGTAGTACTGGGGTACAGGGGTTCTACGAGCAGTACTTC. The complete variable domain, with remaining parts taken from reference TRBV19 and TRBJ2-7, reads DGGITQSPKYLFRKEGQNVTLSCEQNLNHDAMYWYRQDPGQGLRLIYYSQIVNDFQKGDIAEGYSVSREKKESFPLTVTSAQKNPTAFYLCASSTGVQGFYEQYFGPGTRLTVT.

V gene TRBV7-9 combines with J gene TRBJ2-5; D remains unclear. V was trimmed by 5 bases and J by 5 bases, leaving 9 bases between them. Germline V gene data show CDR1 as SEHNR and CDR2 as FQNEAQ (reference sequence). The CDR3 covers 12 residues. CDR3 sequence: CASSPYLETQYF. The CDR3 nucleotides are TGTGCCAGCAGCCCATATCTGGAGACCCAGTACTTC.

This sequence joins TRBV5-4 and TRBJ2-3, with D hard to call. Trimming pared 0 bases from V and 4 bases from J, leaving 3 bases between. CDR3 length: 12 residues. Per germline, CDR1 SGHNT and CDR2 YYREEE (reference sequence). Here the CDR3 reads CASSLDSDTQYF. The CDR3 nucleotides are TGTGCCAGCAGCTTGGATTCAGATACGCAGTATTTT. Combining the CDR3 with reference TRBV5-4 and TRBJ2-3 gives the whole variable domain ETGVTQSPTHLIKTRGQQVTLRCSSQSGHNTVSWYQQALGQGPQFIFQYYREEENGRGNFPPRFSGLQFPNYSSELNVNALELDDSALYLCASSLDSDTQYFGPGTRLTVL.

The chain has TRBV27 and TRBJ1-5, with D maybe TRBD1 (5 bases). V was trimmed by 5 bases and J by 6 bases, leaving 14 bases between them. Germline V gene lookup returns CDR1 MNHEY and CDR2 SMNVEV (reference sequence). This CDR3 is built from 14 residues. This CDR3 is CASSPRQGGQPQHF. Here the CDR3 DNA reads TGTGCCAGCAGTCCCCGGCAGGGAGGTCAGCCCCAGCATTTT.

The V gene is TRBV4-1, the J gene TRBJ2-5, with 13 bases matching TRBD2. The length of the CDR3 is 18 residues. V lost 2 bases, J lost 2 bases, and 8 bases stayed unmatched. Per germline, CDR1 MGHRA and CDR2 YSYEKL. DNA for the CDR3: TGCGCCAGCAGCCAAACTAGCGGGAGGGCCTGGGGTCAAGAGACCCAGTACTTC. Translation: CASSQTSGRAWGQETQYF.